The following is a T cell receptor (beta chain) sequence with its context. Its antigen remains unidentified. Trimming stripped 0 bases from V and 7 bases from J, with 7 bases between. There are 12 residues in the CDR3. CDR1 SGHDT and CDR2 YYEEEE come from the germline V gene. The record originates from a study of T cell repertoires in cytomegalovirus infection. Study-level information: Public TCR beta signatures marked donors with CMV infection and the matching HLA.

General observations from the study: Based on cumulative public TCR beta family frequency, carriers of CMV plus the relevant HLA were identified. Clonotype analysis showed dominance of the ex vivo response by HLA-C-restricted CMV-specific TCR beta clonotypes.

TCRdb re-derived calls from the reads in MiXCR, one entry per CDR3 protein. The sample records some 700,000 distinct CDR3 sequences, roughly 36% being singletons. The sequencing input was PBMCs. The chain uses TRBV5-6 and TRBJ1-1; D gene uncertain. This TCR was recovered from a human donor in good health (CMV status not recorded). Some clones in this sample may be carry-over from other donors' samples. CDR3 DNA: TGTGCCAGCAGCTTGGTGGCAGATGAAGCTTTCTTT. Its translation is CASSLVADEAFF.